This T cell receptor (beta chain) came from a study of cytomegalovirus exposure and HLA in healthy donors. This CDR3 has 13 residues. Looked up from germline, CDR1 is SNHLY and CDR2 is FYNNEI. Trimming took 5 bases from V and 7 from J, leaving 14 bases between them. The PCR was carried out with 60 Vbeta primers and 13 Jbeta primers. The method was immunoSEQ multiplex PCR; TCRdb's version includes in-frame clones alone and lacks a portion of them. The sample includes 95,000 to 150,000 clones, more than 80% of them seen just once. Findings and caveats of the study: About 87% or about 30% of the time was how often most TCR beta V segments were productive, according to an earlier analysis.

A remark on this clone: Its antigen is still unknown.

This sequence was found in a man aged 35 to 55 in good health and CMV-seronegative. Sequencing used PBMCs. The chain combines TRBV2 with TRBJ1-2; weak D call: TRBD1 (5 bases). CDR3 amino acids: CASSRDAGSGYTF. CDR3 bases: TGTGCCAGCAGTCGGGACGCGGGGAGTGGCTACACCTTC.